This T cell receptor (beta chain) was profiled in a study of blood T cell repertoires in COVID-19. Whole-study context: Samples representing acute and convalescent COVID-19 were sourced from the United States, Italy and Spain. Sample material is recorded as cDNA or gDNA derived from T cells, B-cell-depleted T cells, or PBMCs.

This clone occurred a few times. The germline V gene has CDR1 SGHNT and CDR2 YYREEE (reference sequence). Unmatched junction bases numbered 2, after V lost 1 base and J lost 7 bases. The CDR3 contains 14 residues. Methods used by the authors: Amplifying reference gene primers gave estimates of nucleated cell counts. Measured with immunoSEQ multiplex PCR; TCRdb has only the in-frame clones, and not every one. That table supplies the V and J calls and clone size; D and trimming were determined from the DNA. The top ten clones hold 15% to 20% of a sample with just over 70,000 clones, roughly 80% of them seen once.

This sequence originates from a man aged 70 or older who had recovered from COVID-19. J is TRBJ2-2 and V is TRBV5-4; 9 nucleotides agree with TRBD1. Material for sequencing was peripheral blood. In nucleotides, the CDR3 is TGTGCCAGCAGCTTGACAGGGGGCGGCGGGGAGCTGTTTTTT. Its protein product is CASSLTGGGGELFF.